The TCR beta chain described here comes from a study of blood T cell repertoires in COVID-19. The overall study: T cells, B-cell-depleted T cells, or PBMCs supplied cDNA or gDNA.

Sequencing was performed with immunoSEQ multiplex PCR; in TCRdb, only in-frame clones are kept and a portion is missing. The table records around 70,000 clones, roughly 80% of them present only once. This sequence was found in a human donor in a cohort sampled during active COVID-19. Sample: peripheral blood.

This CDR3 reads CASSLQGAGGYNEQFF. CDR3 sequence (DNA): TGCGCCAGCAGCCTCCAAGGAGCAGGGGGGTACAATGAGCAGTTCTTC. The rearrangement links TRBV4-1 to TRBJ2-1, with a tentative D call TRBD1 (7 bases). With 4 bases removed from V and 4 bases from J, the gap between germline ends came to 17 bases. This CDR3 region has 16 residues. CDR1 MGHRA and CDR2 YSYEKL come from the germline V gene.